Listed below are T cell receptor beta chains from one sample, sequenced in a study of early T cells in non-severe SARS-CoV-2 infection. Each CDR3 protein is one row after TCRdb ran MiXCR on the 5' RACE reads. The data show around 93,000 distinct CDR3 sequences, approximately 12% seen once. The material was whole blood, obtained at baseline. These receptors originate from an adult who was a healthcare worker with PCR-confirmed SARS-CoV-2 infection or an uninfected control (not recorded which). Both conserved end residues are part of each CDR3. D genes are given only for firm matches. Size is stated for part of the rows, as once, few or many counts, or as a class when the clone is expanded.

>TRBV28|few|TRBJ1-2|TRBD1
TGTGCCAGCAGAAAAGGACAGGTTTACTATGGCTACACCTTC
CASRKGQVYYGYTF
>TRBV19|many|TRBJ2-2|NA
TGTGCCAGTAGTATTGGGGCTAACACCGGGGAGCTGTTTTTT
CASSIGANTGELFF
>TRBV13|NA|TRBJ2-1|TRBD1
TGTGCCAGCAGCCCGCCGCTCCTACAGGGGCGCGGCAATGAGCAGTTCTTC
CASSPPLLQGRGNEQFF
>TRBV7-9|NA|TRBJ2-1|NA
TGTGCCAGCGGGACCCAGGGGAATGAGCAGTTCTTC
CASGTQGNEQFF
>TRBV7-9|NA|TRBJ1-2|NA
TGTGCCAGCAGCTTAGGGGGTGTCGGCTATGGCTACACCTTC
CASSLGGVGYGYTF
>TRBV5-1|many|TRBJ2-7|TRBD1
TGCGCCAGCAGCTTGGGGCTCGGGACAGGCCTATACGAGCAGTACTTC
CASSLGLGTGLYEQYF
>TRBV12-3/TRBV12-4|NA|TRBJ2-7|TRBD1
TGTGCCAGCAGTTGGGGACAGGGAACCTACGAGCAGTACTTC
CASSWGQGTYEQYF
>TRBV3-1|NA|TRBJ1-5|NA
TGTGCCAGCAGCCTAGGATGGGGGAAACAGCCCCAGCATTTT
CASSLGWGKQPQHF
>TRBV10-2|NA|TRBJ2-2|NA
TGCGCCAGCAGTGAGTTCGCCACCGGGGAGCTGTTTTTT
CASSEFATGELFF
>TRBV6-2/TRBV6-3|NA|TRBJ2-1|NA
TGTGCCAGCAGTTGGAGCAAAAGCGGATCGAGCTCCTACAATGAGCAGTTCTTC
CASSWSKSGSSSYNEQFF
>TRBV20-1|NA|TRBJ2-7|NA
TGCAGTGCTAGCGCGGGTACATCAACCTACGAGCAGTACTTC
CSASAGTSTYEQYF
>TRBV2|NA|TRBJ2-2|NA
TGTGCCAGCAGTCCCCGGGACTCGACCTACACCGGGGAGCTGTTTTTC
CASSPRDSTYTGELFF
>TRBV5-1|few|TRBJ1-5|NA
TGCGCCAGCAGCATCGGGCCATCAGCGCCCCAGCATTTT
CASSIGPSAPQHF
>TRBV12-3/TRBV12-4|few|TRBJ2-5|NA
TGTGCCAGCAGTGACATGGTTATAGAGACCCAGTACTTC
CASSDMVIETQYF
>TRBV28|many|TRBJ2-1|NA
TGTGCCAGCAGCCTAGTATCTAATGAGCAGTTCTTC
CASSLVSNEQFF
>TRBV6-5|few|TRBJ2-1|TRBD2
TGTGCCAGCAGTCTAGCGGGGGGGAGAGGGAATGAGCAGTTCTTC
CASSLAGGRGNEQFF
>TRBV7-6|few|TRBJ2-5|NA
TGTGCCAGCAGCGGCTCCCCCAGGGTGACCCAGTACTTC
CASSGSPRVTQYF
>TRBV5-1|many|TRBJ2-3|NA
TGCGCCAGCAGCTTGGCTCAGGAGTATACGCAGTATTTT
CASSLAQEYTQYF
>TRBV7-8|many|TRBJ2-3|NA
TGTGCCAGCAGCTTGGACAGTTGGGACCTCATATATAAGGATACGCAGTATTTT
CASSLDSWDLIYKDTQYF
>TRBV30|few|TRBJ1-1|NA
TGTGCCTGGACAGGGGATAAGAGGTGGACTGAAGCTTTCTTT
CAWTGDKRWTEAFF
>TRBV5-5|NA|TRBJ2-3|NA
TGTGCCAGCAGCCGAGCAGGGATGACAGATACGCAGTATTTT
CASSRAGMTDTQYF
>TRBV2|few|TRBJ2-1|TRBD1
TGTGCCAGCAGACAGGGGGCGATCAATGAGCAGTTCTTC
CASRQGAINEQFF
>TRBV9|NA|TRBJ2-4|NA
TGTGCCAGCAGCGTAGGCCACCAGGGCGGGGCCAAAAACATTCAGTACTTC
CASSVGHQGGAKNIQYF
>TRBV14|NA|TRBJ2-3|NA
TGTGCCAGCAGCCCCCTAGGGGTAGCAGGAGGTACGCAGTATTTT
CASSPLGVAGGTQYF
>TRBV3-1|many|TRBJ2-1|NA
TGTGCCAGCAGCCAAGCGGTCAGCTCCTACAATGAGCAGTTCTTC
CASSQAVSSYNEQFF
>TRBV7-2|NA|TRBJ2-3|TRBD1
TGTGCCAGCAGCTCCCGGACAGGGAGCACAGATACGCAGTATTTT
CASSSRTGSTDTQYF
>TRBV18|few|TRBJ1-5|NA
TGTGCCAGCTCACCGTTAGAGGATCAGCCCCAGCATTTT
CASSPLEDQPQHF
>TRBV7-9|NA|TRBJ1-2|NA
TGTGCCAGCAGCTTAGTGGTTGGCTATGGCTACACCTTC
CASSLVVGYGYTF
>TRBV27|few|TRBJ1-1|TRBD1
TGTGCCAGCAGTTCCGCGGACAGGGGTAGAGCTTTCTTT
CASSSADRGRAFF
>TRBV6-6|many|TRBJ1-2|NA
TGTGCCAGCAGTTACCGAGAACAGGGCTCTAACTATGGCTACACCTTC
CASSYREQGSNYGYTF
>TRBV19|NA|TRBJ2-7|TRBD2
TGTGCCAGTAGTACCCGAAGCGGGGATAACTACGAGCAGTACTTC
CASSTRSGDNYEQYF
>TRBV29-1|few|TRBJ1-1|TRBD1
TGCGGACACAGGGGGCAAGTGAACACTGAAGCTTTCTTT
CGHRGQVNTEAFF
>TRBV12-3/TRBV12-4|many|TRBJ2-5|TRBD2
TGTGCCAGCAGGATAGCGGGAGAGACCCAGTACTTC
CASRIAGETQYF
>TRBV11-2|NA|TRBJ2-1|TRBD2
TGTGCCAGCAGCTTGCTAGCGGCTGGGAATGAGCAGTTCTTC
CASSLLAAGNEQFF
>TRBV9|many|TRBJ1-2|NA
TGTGCCAGCAGCGTAACGGGCTCCTTCGTAACTAACTATGGCTACACCTTC
CASSVTGSFVTNYGYTF
>TRBV30|few|TRBJ1-5|TRBD1
TGTGCCTGGAAGGGACAGGGGCATCAGCCCCAGCATTTT
CAWKGQGHQPQHF
>TRBV20-1|few|TRBJ2-3|NA
TGCAGTGCTAGAGATGGAGGCGGGGGCACAGATACGCAGTATTTT
CSARDGGGGTDTQYF
>TRBV5-4|NA|TRBJ2-3|NA
TGTGCCAGCAGCGAAGACCCGGGACTGGCGGCAGATACGCAGTATTTT
CASSEDPGLAADTQYF
>TRBV3-1|NA|TRBJ1-2|NA
TGTGCCAGCAGCCAAGATCTCATAATACAGGCCCGGGGAAATGGCTACACCTTC
CASSQDLIIQARGNGYTF
>TRBV18|few|TRBJ1-1|NA
TGTGCCAGCTCACCAGGCGGGAACACTGAAGCTTTCTTT
CASSPGGNTEAFF
>TRBV21-1|NA|TRBJ1-2|NA
TGTGCCAGCAGCCCCCGCCGTCCTTACTATGGCTACACCTTC
CASSPRRPYYGYTF
>TRBV12-3/TRBV12-4|NA|TRBJ2-5|NA
TGTGCCAGCAGTCTCCGGGGAGGGGGAACCCAGTACTTC
CASSLRGGGTQYF
>TRBV6-5|NA|TRBJ2-1|TRBD1
TGTGCCAGCAGCCGCGGGACAGGGGATGAGCAGTTCTTC
CASSRGTGDEQFF
>TRBV7-9|few|TRBJ1-4|NA
TGTGCCAGCAGCTTGGCCACAACAACTAATGAAAAACTGTTTTTT
CASSLATTTNEKLFF
>TRBV7-9|NA|TRBJ1-1|NA
TGTGCCAGCAGCTTAGCCCTGGGGATGTACACTGAAGCTTTCTTT
CASSLALGMYTEAFF
>TRBV5-4|NA|TRBJ2-2|TRBD2
TGTGCCAGCACCCTCACCGGGGGGTCGAACACCGGGGAGCTGTTTTTT
CASTLTGGSNTGELFF
>TRBV2|many|TRBJ2-5|NA
TGTGCCAGCAGACGGGACGGCGACCAAGAGACCCAGTACTTC
CASRRDGDQETQYF
>TRBV9|many|TRBJ2-4|TRBD2
TGTGCCAGCAGCGCCGTAGCGGGAGGGCCGGGTTTGCTAGCCAAAAACATTCAGTACTTC
CASSAVAGGPGLLAKNIQYF
>TRBV20-1|NA|TRBJ2-2|NA
TGCAGTGCTAGCCCCCGCGCGGGTAGAGATACCGGGGAGCTGTTTTTT
CSASPRAGRDTGELFF
>TRBV7-8|few|TRBJ2-1|TRBD2
TGTGCCAGCAGCTTCGGGAGGGCGGCCTACAATGAGCAGTTCTTC
CASSFGRAAYNEQFF
>TRBV18|few|TRBJ1-1|NA
TGTGCCAGCTCACCGACAGGTTTAGGAGCTTTCTTT
CASSPTGLGAFF
>TRBV6-5|many|TRBJ2-1|TRBD2
TGTGCCAGCAGTTCCTCTCGCGGGGGGAGCTCCTACAATGAGCAGTTCTTC
CASSSSRGGSSYNEQFF
>TRBV5-4|few|TRBJ2-3|NA
TGTGCCAGCAGCTTTGGACCGGCTAGCGGCACAGATACGCAGTATTTT
CASSFGPASGTDTQYF
>TRBV18|few|TRBJ1-4|TRBD1
TGTGCCAGCACGCCCGGACAGGCGGGGGAAAAACTGTTTTTT
CASTPGQAGEKLFF
>TRBV20-1|many|TRBJ2-7|TRBD1
TGCAGTGCCGATACAGGGGGGCGCGAGCAGTACTTC
CSADTGGREQYF
>TRBV3-1|NA|TRBJ1-2|NA
TGTGCCAGCAGCCCGGCAGGGGACTATGGCTACACCTTC
CASSPAGDYGYTF